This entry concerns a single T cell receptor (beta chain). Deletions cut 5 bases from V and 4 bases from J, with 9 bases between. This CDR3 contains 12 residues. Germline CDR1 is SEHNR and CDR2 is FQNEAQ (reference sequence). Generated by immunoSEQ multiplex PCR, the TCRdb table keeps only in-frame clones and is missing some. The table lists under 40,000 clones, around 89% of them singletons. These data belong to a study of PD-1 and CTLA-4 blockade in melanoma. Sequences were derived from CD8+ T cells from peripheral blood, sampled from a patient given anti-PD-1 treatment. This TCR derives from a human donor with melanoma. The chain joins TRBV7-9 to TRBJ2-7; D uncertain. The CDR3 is CASSHTVYEQYF. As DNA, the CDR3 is TGTGCCAGCAGCCATACTGTTTACGAGCAGTACTTC.